The 10 T cell receptor beta chains below come from one sample, sequenced in a study of cytomegalovirus exposure and HLA in healthy donors. The PCR employed 60 Vbeta primers together with 13 Jbeta primers. Measured with immunoSEQ multiplex PCR; TCRdb has only the in-frame clones, and not every one. The sample holds 250,000 to 350,000 clones, roughly 90% seen once. Sequenced material: PBMCs. Receptors originate from a man in his forties in good health and CMV-seropositive.

The V call is TRBV28, the J call TRBJ1-5; D not resolved. This CDR3 contains 14 residues. The V and J ends lost 2 bases and 2 bases respectively, with 7 bases between them. CDR1 and CDR2 (germline): MDHEN, SYDVKM. CDR3 in amino acids: CASSLEGGNQPQHF. The CDR3 DNA reads as TGTGCCAGCAGTTTAGAGGGCGGCAATCAGCCCCAGCATTTT.

The V and J genes are TRBV4-1 and TRBJ1-2; D is ambiguous. V was pared by 0 bases and J by 3 bases, with 8 bases between. CDR3 size: 14 residues. The germline V gene has CDR1 MGHRA and CDR2 YSYEKL. In DNA, the CDR3 is TGCGCCAGCAGCCAAGATATACCAGACTATGGCTACACCTTC. Its protein is CASSQDIPDYGYTF.

This chain uses TRBV30 with TRBJ2-1; no reliable D call. The V end was cut by 2 bases, the J end by 15 bases, with 14 bases between. Germline CDR1 GTSNPN, CDR2 SVGIG (reference sequence). The CDR3 is 11 residues long. The CDR3 region has the DNA TGTGCCTGGAGTCCGGCCGGCGGTCCGTTCTTC. This codes for CAWSPAGGPFF.

The chain links TRBV7-9 to TRBJ2-7, with TRBD1 matching over 9 bases. Germline CDR1 is SEHNR and CDR2 is FQNEAQ (reference sequence). V gave up 6 bases and J gave up 6 bases; unmatched junction bases: 9. This CDR3 is built from 14 residues. This CDR3 reads CASSLTTGGPEQYF. The CDR3 nucleotides are TGTGCCAGCAGTCTTACGACAGGGGGACCCGAGCAGTACTTC.

The chain is built from TRBV5-1 and TRBJ2-7; 9 positions match TRBD1. Germline loops: CDR1 SGHRS, CDR2 YFSETQ. The CDR3 spans 17 residues. V trimming: 0 bases; J trimming: 6 bases; junction bases outside the gene matches: 13. The CDR3: CASSLEGTGYVLAEQYF. In DNA form, the CDR3 reads TGCGCCAGCAGCTTGGAGGGGACAGGGTACGTTCTCGCCGAGCAGTACTTC. The entire variable domain, with the rest obtained from reference TRBV5-1 and TRBJ2-7, is as follows: KAGVTQTPRYLIKTRGQQVTLSCSPISGHRSVSWYQQTPGQGLQFLFEYFSETQRNKGNFPGRFSGRQFSNSRSEMNVSTLELGDSALYLCASSLEGTGYVLAEQYFGPGTRLTVT.

V gene TRBV6-5 combines with J gene TRBJ2-7; 8 nucleotides align to TRBD1. CDR3 length: 15 amino acids. The trim removed 2 bases at V and 2 bases at J, leaving 5 bases unmatched. Germline V gene lookup returns CDR1 MNHEY and CDR2 SVGAGI. The CDR3 protein is CASSYGDRLTYEQYF. CDR3 sequence (DNA): TGTGCCAGCAGTTACGGGGACAGGCTTACCTACGAGCAGTACTTC.

The chain uses TRBV4-1 and TRBJ2-7, with 8 bases matching TRBD1. This CDR3 region has 17 residues. V shed 0 bases, J shed 2 bases, and the junction held 9 bases outside the gene matches. In germline, CDR1 is MGHRA, CDR2 YSYEKL. CDR3 sequence reads: CASSQDIDQGAPYEQYF. The CDR3 nucleotides are TGCGCCAGCAGCCAAGATATAGATCAGGGGGCCCCCTACGAGCAGTACTTC.

This rearrangement joins TRBV7-9 to TRBJ1-5, with a tentative D call TRBD1 (5 bases). Trimming left V 7 bases short and J 2 bases short, with 9 bases between. Germline V gene data show CDR1 as SEHNR and CDR2 as FQNEAQ (reference sequence). This CDR3 is 13 amino acids long. CDR3: CASTQGGNQPQHF. The CDR3, as DNA: TGTGCCAGCACCCAAGGGGGCAATCAGCCCCAGCATTTT.

The chain joins TRBV11-3 to TRBJ2-4; tentative D call: TRBD2 (6 bases). This CDR3 is 13 amino acids long. Germline V CDR1 and CDR2: SGHNT, YENEEA. V was shortened by 1 base and J by 8 bases, with 9 bases between the two germline ends. The CDR3 loop is CASSLAGGDIQYF. The DNA of the CDR3 is TGTGCCAGCAGCTTAGCAGGAGGGGACATTCAGTACTTC.

The V call is TRBV7-9, the J call TRBJ1-1; 8 positions agree with TRBD1. The V and J ends lost 5 bases and 6 bases, in that order; junction bases with no gene match: 11. CDR1 SEHNR and CDR2 FQNEAQ come from the germline V gene (reference sequence). This CDR3 comprises 15 residues. The CDR3 reads CASSLTGQGGAEAFF. Written as DNA, the CDR3 is TGTGCCAGCAGCCTGACCGGACAGGGCGGCGCTGAAGCTTTCTTT.